The 7 T cell receptor beta chains presented below share a single source sample, sequenced in a study of OX40 agonist ivuxolimab in advanced cancers. Profiled with immunoSEQ multiplex PCR; TCRdb holds only in-frame clones, not every one. The table shows roughly 99,000 clones, with less than 95% occurring only once. The starting material was CD4+ or CD8+ T cells sorted from blood, obtained in a trial of the OX40 agonist ivuxolimab. These receptors were collected from an adult with an advanced solid tumor such as melanoma, head and neck, liver or kidney cancer.

V gene TRBV28 combines with J gene TRBJ2-1, with 11 bases fitting TRBD2. With 7 bases clipped from V and 5 bases from J, the junction kept 7 bases outside the gene matches. This CDR3 spans 15 amino acids. Germline CDR1 and CDR2: MDHEN and SYDVKM. The CDR3 loop is CASNRLAGGNNEQFF. In DNA, the CDR3 is TGTGCCAGCAACCGTCTAGCGGGAGGAAACAATGAGCAGTTCTTC. The full variable domain, completed using reference TRBV28 and TRBJ2-1, is DVKVTQSSRYLVKRTGEKVFLECVQDMDHENMFWYRQDPGLGLRLIYFSYDVKMKEKGDIPEGYSVSREKKERFSLILESASTNQTSMYLCASNRLAGGNNEQFFGPGTRLTVL.

The chain has TRBV7-2 and TRBJ2-3, with D tentatively TRBD1 (6 bases). Looked up from germline, CDR1 is SGHTA and CDR2 is FQGNSA. This CDR3 contains 14 residues. V lost 5 bases and J lost 5, with 14 bases in between. CDR3 DNA: TGTGCCAGCAGCATGGACAGTGGGCGAGATACGCAGTATTTT. Encoded protein: CASSMDSGRDTQYF. The whole variable domain, filled in from reference TRBV7-2 and TRBJ2-3, reads GAGVSQSPSNKVTEKGKDVELRCDPISGHTALYWYRQSLGQGLEFLIYFQGNSAPDKSGLPSDRFSAERTGGSVSTLTIQRTQQEDSAVYLCASSMDSGRDTQYFGPGTRLTVL.

The chain employs TRBV5-5 and TRBJ2-5; 9 bases are shared with TRBD1. The V segment lost 6 bases and the J segment 4 bases; nucleotides outside the gene matches: 13. CDR1 SGHKS and CDR2 YYEKEE come from the germline V gene (reference sequence). CDR3 length equals 16 residues. The CDR3 sequence: CASNQLPTGGGETQYF. For the CDR3, the DNA is TGTGCCAGCAACCAACTACCGACAGGGGGAGGAGAGACCCAGTACTTC.

The rearrangement uses TRBV5-1 and TRBJ2-5; no firm D call. Germline V CDR1 and CDR2: SGHRS, YFSETQ. The CDR3 loop spans 15 amino acids. V dropped 1 base and J dropped 1 base, with 11 bases sitting between them. CDR3 sequence (DNA): TGCGCCAGCAGCTTGTACGGCAGCTCCCAAGAGACCCAGTACTTC. This translates into CASSLYGSSQETQYF.

V is TRBV7-2 and J is TRBJ2-3, with 10 positions matching TRBD2. From germline, CDR1 is SGHTA and CDR2 FQGNSA. V lost 6 bases and J lost 14; bases outside the gene matches: 17. The CDR3 runs 15 residues. The chain's CDR3 is CASSFSGLAGVERYF. The CDR3 nucleotides read TGTGCCAGCAGTTTTTCGGGCCTAGCGGGAGTGGAGCGGTATTTT.

The chain carries TRBV28 and TRBJ2-1; D unresolved. Germline V gives CDR1 MDHEN, CDR2 SYDVKM. Trimming removed 6 bases at V and 0 bases at J, with 15 bases between. CDR3 length: 16 amino acids. As DNA, the CDR3 is TGTGCCAGCAGCCTTCTCTCTCGCTCCTCCTACAATGAGCAGTTCTTC. The encoded protein is CASSLLSRSSYNEQFF. The full variable domain, completed using reference TRBV28 and TRBJ2-1, is DVKVTQSSRYLVKRTGEKVFLECVQDMDHENMFWYRQDPGLGLRLIYFSYDVKMKEKGDIPEGYSVSREKKERFSLILESASTNQTSMYLCASSLLSRSSYNEQFFGPGTRLTVL.

The chain uses TRBV11-2 and TRBJ2-5, with D tentatively TRBD1 (6 bases). Trimming stripped 5 bases from V and 4 bases from J, with 17 bases between. CDR1 is SGHAT and CDR2 is FQNNGV in the germline V gene. The CDR3 sequence is 15 residues long. CDR3 nucleotides: TGTGCCAGCAGCCCGGGGACAAGGAAACGAGAGACCCAGTACTTC. It encodes CASSPGTRKRETQYF.